This T cell receptor (beta chain) was sequenced for a study of cytomegalovirus exposure and HLA in healthy donors. Study findings and constraints: Because they were indistinguishable, some V segments, including TRBV6-2 and TRBV6-3, were excluded. Most of the CMV-associated TCR beta chains (in a later analysis) appeared to be HLA-restricted.

The PCR employed 60 Vbeta primers together with 13 Jbeta primers. Method: immunoSEQ multiplex PCR; TCRdb's copy keeps in-frame clones and lacks some. The data contain just over 150,000 clones, roughly 90% of them singletons. A note on this clone: Its antigen remains unidentified.

Germline V gives CDR1 SGHAT, CDR2 FQNNGV. Trimming removed 4 bases at V and 5 bases at J, with 9 bases between. The length of the CDR3 is 13 residues. The material sequenced was PBMCs. This sequence was found in a woman between 18 and 29 years old in good health and CMV-seronegative. The V call is TRBV11-2, the J call TRBJ2-1; maybe TRBD2 (6 bases). The CDR3 reads CASSSRTNNEQFF. The CDR3 region has the DNA TGTGCCAGCAGCTCGCGGACTAACAATGAGCAGTTCTTC. The whole variable domain, filled in from reference TRBV11-2 and TRBJ2-1, reads EAGVAQSPRYKIIEKRQSVAFWCNPISGHATLYWYQQILGQGPKLLIQFQNNGVVDDSQLPKDRFSAERLKGVDSTLKIQPAKLEDSAVYLCASSSRTNNEQFFGPGTRLTVL.